The TCR beta chain described here comes from a study of T cell changes during pregnancy in multiple sclerosis (dated by TCRdb to between 2019 and 2020). Regarding the research as a whole: The study looked at changes in the T cell repertoire across pregnancy in women with multiple sclerosis.

As concerns this clone: It lacks a known antigen. No much larger clonotype is one base removed from it; base qualities were not supplied.

The CDR3, cysteine through phenylalanine, is 15 amino acids long. Of all the DNA, just the CDR3 is kept, 45 bases in frame from base 1. The germline V gene supplies CDR1 SGHRS and CDR2 YFSETQ. Germline trimming amounts to 4 bases on V and 1 base on J, with 4 as the count of junction bases outside the gene matches. Libraries were built with the immunoSEQ multiplex PCR assay. Drawn from immuneACCESS, this table holds only the in-frame rearrangements with V and J called that TCRdb kept. Clones are partly lost; checked studies trace under half to an unresolved V gene and leave the rest unexplained. This sample gives roughly 51,000 clones in total; 90% to 95% of them show up just once. The top ten clonotypes cover about 5.5% of the sample.

This receptor was obtained from a female donor with multiple sclerosis, enrolled in a pregnancy study. The sample here was CD8+ T cells from peripheral blood mononuclear cells, taken before pregnancy. The chain joins TRBV5-1 to TRBJ2-3, and 9 junctional nucleotides match TRBD2. The nucleotides read TGCGCCAGCAGCACTCGGACTAGCGGCACAGATACGCAGTATTTT. It translates to CASSTRTSGTDTQYF.